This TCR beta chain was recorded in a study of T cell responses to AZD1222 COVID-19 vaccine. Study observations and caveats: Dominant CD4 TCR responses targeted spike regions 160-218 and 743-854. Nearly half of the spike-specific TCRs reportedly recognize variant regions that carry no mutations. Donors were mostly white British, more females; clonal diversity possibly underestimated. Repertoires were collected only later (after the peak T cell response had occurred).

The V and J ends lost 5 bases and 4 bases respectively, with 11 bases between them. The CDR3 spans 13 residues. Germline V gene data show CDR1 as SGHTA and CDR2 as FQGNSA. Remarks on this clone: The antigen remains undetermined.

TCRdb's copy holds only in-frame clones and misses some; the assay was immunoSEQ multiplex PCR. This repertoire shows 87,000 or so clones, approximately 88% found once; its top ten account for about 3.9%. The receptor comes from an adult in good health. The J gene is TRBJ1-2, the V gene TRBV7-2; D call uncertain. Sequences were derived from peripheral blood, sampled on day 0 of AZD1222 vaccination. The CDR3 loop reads CASSRDPLYGYTF. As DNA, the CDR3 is TGTGCCAGCAGCCGCGATCCACTCTATGGCTACACCTTC.